This T cell receptor (beta chain) was profiled in a study of T cells in Graves' hyperthyroidism and ophthalmopathy. Using RNA transcripts as the source, TCR beta CDR3 regions were amplified. The TCR CDR3 was amplified in a first-round RT-PCR using the HTBI primer set. TCRdb recomputed calls from the multiplex PCR reads with MiXCR, one row per CDR3 protein. The sample includes around 380,000 distinct CDR3 sequences, roughly 13% of them seen just once. The CDR3 contains 13 residues. Trimming stripped 7 bases from V and 5 bases from J, with 9 bases between. The V gene's germline CDR1 is ENHRY and CDR2 SYGVKD. This clonotype has a handful of counts.

The V and J genes are TRBV10-3 and TRBJ1-6, with D unresolved. The specimen sequenced was blood. The sequence was obtained from a man aged 30 to 39 with Graves' hyperthyroidism that later progressed to Graves' ophthalmopathy. The CDR3 DNA reads TGTGCCATCAACTTCTCGGATAATTCACCCCTCCACTTT. Protein: CAINFSDNSPLHF.